Sequencing of this T cell receptor beta chain was carried out in a study of T cells in Graves' hyperthyroidism and ophthalmopathy. Germline trimming cut 0 bases from V and 9 bases from J; bases unmatched to any gene: 7. The CDR3 runs 16 residues. In germline, CDR1 is SGDLS, CDR2 YYNGEE. Researchers took RNA transcripts and amplified the TCR beta CDR3 regions from them. Researchers ran a first-round RT-PCR on the TCR CDR3 using the HTBI primer set. One entry per CDR3 protein, called by TCRdb with MiXCR from the multiplex PCR reads. The table has 500,000 to 800,000 distinct CDR3 sequences, roughly 15% seen once. This clonotype occurred a few times.

This receptor was taken from a woman aged 45-60 years with Graves' ophthalmopathy. Sequenced material: blood. This chain connects TRBV9 to TRBJ2-1, with 12 bases aligning to TRBD2. CDR3 sequence (DNA): TGTGCCAGCAGCGTAGGGACTAGCGGGACGTATGGTGAGCAGTTCTTC. Encoded protein: CASSVGTSGTYGEQFF.